These T cell receptor beta chains were read from a single sample in a study of blood T cell repertoires in COVID-19. The data were produced by immunoSEQ multiplex PCR, yet TCRdb's version contains in-frame clones alone and is incomplete. The table has approximately 140,000 clones, around 84% seen once; the top ten hold over 8%. The sequenced material came from peripheral blood. Receptor source: a woman in her sixties or seventies with acute or convalescent COVID-19. The CDR3 runs from the conserved cysteine through the conserved F or W. D genes are given only for firm matches. Size tells how often a clone was seen (once, few, many) or the class of an expanded clone, and some rows leave it out.

v_call	clone_size	d_call	j_call	cdr3_nt	cdr3_aa
TRBV24-1	.	.	TRBJ1-1	TGTGCCACCAGTGTTGCGGGGGGCACCCAAGCTTTCTTT	CATSVAGGTQAFF
TRBV25-1	.	.	TRBJ2-2	TGTGCCAGCAGTGTTTACTCGGGGCCGACAGGCGGGGAGCTGTTTTTT	CASSVYSGPTGGELFF
TRBV27	.	TRBD1	TRBJ1-1	TGTGCCAGCAACTCCGGACAGGGGGCCCTCACTGAAGCTTTCTTT	CASNSGQGALTEAFF
TRBV7-2	.	TRBD1	TRBJ1-5	TGTGCCAGCAGCTCTCGGACAGGGGAGGGTCAGCCCCAGCATTTT	CASSSRTGEGQPQHF
TRBV5-1	.	TRBD1	TRBJ1-6	TGCGCCAGCAGCGCACGCCCCTTGGGACAGAGTTATAATTCACCCCTCCACTTT	CASSARPLGQSYNSPLHF
TRBV11-2	once	.	TRBJ1-6	TGTGCCAGCACCCCAGGGGAATGGAATTCACCCCTCCACTTT	CASTPGEWNSPLHF
TRBV7-2	.	TRBD1	TRBJ1-1	TGTGCCAGCAACTTATCAGGGGGCGGTGAAGCTTTCTTT	CASNLSGGGEAFF
TRBV2	.	.	TRBJ1-5	TGTGCCAGCAGCGGCGTGACAGTACCTAGCAATCAGCCCCAGCATTTT	CASSGVTVPSNQPQHF
TRBV6-5	.	.	TRBJ2-5	TGTGCCCGCAGACGGGGGGCGGGGGAGACCCAGTACTTC	CARRRGAGETQYF
TRBV5-6	.	TRBD2	TRBJ2-5	TGTGCCAGCAGCCGGACTAGCGGGGAGCAGACCCAGTACTTC	CASSRTSGEQTQYF
TRBV6-5	.	.	TRBJ1-2	TGTGCCAGCAGACCGGGACATCCCTCTAACTATGGCTACACCTTC	CASRPGHPSNYGYTF
TRBV5-5	.	TRBD1	TRBJ1-5	TGTGCCAGCAGCCCGACAGGGGAGGGAAATCAGCCCCAGCATTTT	CASSPTGEGNQPQHF
TRBV30	.	TRBD1	TRBJ1-2	TGTGCCTGGAGGGCCTGGACAGGGCCCTCGGGCTACACCTTC	CAWRAWTGPSGYTF
TRBV9	.	.	TRBJ2-5	TGTGCCAGCAGCGTAGCTCCCCTAGAGACCCAGTACTTC	CASSVAPLETQYF
TRBV19	.	.	TRBJ2-3	TGTGCCAGTAGTCAAAGCTCGTCCATGACGCAGTATTTT	CASSQSSSMTQYF
TRBV9	once	.	TRBJ1-5	TGTGCCAGCAGCGCCGGGGGGAGCAATCAGCCCCAGCATTTT	CASSAGGSNQPQHF
TRBV30	once	.	TRBJ1-2	TGTGCCTGGAGTCATCACCAGGGGTACTATGGCTACACCTTC	CAWSHHQGYYGYTF
TRBV27	.	.	TRBJ2-5	TGTGCCAGCAGTTTAAGGCGCCAGGGCGAAGAGACCCAGTACTTC	CASSLRRQGEETQYF
TRBV5-5	.	.	TRBJ2-7	TGTGCCAGCAGCATCCAGACAAGTTCCTACGAGCAGTACTTC	CASSIQTSSYEQYF
TRBV4-1	few	.	TRBJ1-2	TGCGCCAGCAGCCAAGATGTGGAGACGTTCTATGGCTACACCTTC	CASSQDVETFYGYTF
TRBV20-1	.	.	TRBJ1-3	TGCAGTGCCCAGTACGGAAACACCATATATTTT	CSAQYGNTIYF
TRBV25-1	.	.	TRBJ1-5	TGTGCCAGCAGTGGGACAGTGAGCAATCAGCCCCAGCATTTT	CASSGTVSNQPQHF
TRBV11-3	.	TRBD1	TRBJ1-2	TGTGCCAGCAGCACCTCACTAACAGGGGTCTATGGCTACACCTTC	CASSTSLTGVYGYTF
TRBV28	.	TRBD1	TRBJ1-2	TGTGCCAGCAGTTTAGGACAGGCTAACTATGGCTACACCTTC	CASSLGQANYGYTF
TRBV5-4	few	TRBD1	TRBJ2-7	TGTGCCAGCAGCGCTCGGGACAGGGACGAGCAGTACTTC	CASSARDRDEQYF
TRBV2	.	TRBD1	TRBJ2-7	TGTGCCAGCAGTGCGACAGGGGGGACCTACGAGCAGTACTTC	CASSATGGTYEQYF
TRBV10-3	few	.	TRBJ1-1	TGTGCCATCAGTGGGGATAGTCAGGGCGTCACTGAAGCTTTCTTT	CAISGDSQGVTEAFF
TRBV12-5	.	.	TRBJ1-1	TGTGCTAGTGGTTTGCCGGGTGCGCCTAACACTGAAGCTTTCTTT	CASGLPGAPNTEAFF
TRBV9	.	.	TRBJ1-1	TGTGCCAGCAGCGTAGACCCAGGAGGGAACACTGAAGCTTTCTTT	CASSVDPGGNTEAFF
TRBV5-1	once	.	TRBJ2-7	TGCGCCAGCAGCTTGGTCTCAGGGGCCTTAAGAGGCTACGAGCAGTACTTC	CASSLVSGALRGYEQYF
TRBV4-1	.	.	TRBJ1-2	TGCGCCAGCAGCCAAGTATTAGTTGCTAGGGGCGGCTATGGCTACACCTTC	CASSQVLVARGGYGYTF
TRBV2	.	.	TRBJ2-3	TGTGCCAGCAGTGGGTTGGGGGCGGGGGGCACAGATACGCAGTATTTT	CASSGLGAGGTDTQYF
TRBV4-1	.	TRBD2	TRBJ2-5	TGCGCCAGCAGCCAAGATTCTAGCGGGGGGGCCGTGGAGACCCAGTACTTC	CASSQDSSGGAVETQYF
TRBV5-1	.	.	TRBJ2-7	TGCGCCAGCAGCCCGGGGGGCGGTTCCTACGAGCAGTACTTC	CASSPGGGSYEQYF
TRBV7-2	.	.	TRBJ2-2	TGTGCCAGCAGCATACATAACACCGGGGAGCTGTTTTTT	CASSIHNTGELFF
TRBV27	.	TRBD2	TRBJ2-3	TGTGCCAGCAGTTTAACGACTAGCGGGGGAAATACGCAGTATTTT	CASSLTTSGGNTQYF
TRBV21-1	.	.	TRBJ1-1	TGTGCCAGCAGCACCCCGGGCGGGAGGGATTACACTGAAGCTTTCTTT	CASSTPGGRDYTEAFF
TRBV27	.	.	TRBJ2-2	TGTGCCAGCCGAGGACTACTCCGGGGATCCCACGGGGAGCTGTTTTTT	CASRGLLRGSHGELFF
TRBV30	.	.	TRBJ2-3	TGTGCCTGGAGTGTACAGGCGGGAAACACAGATACGCAGTATTTT	CAWSVQAGNTDTQYF
TRBV7-7	.	TRBD2	TRBJ2-1	TGTGCTAGCAGCTTAGGCCTAGCGGGGGGGCATGAGCAGTTCTTC	CASSLGLAGGHEQFF
TRBV5-1	.	.	TRBJ1-3	TGCGCCAGCACCTTTGACAGGATTGCCGAAAACACCATATATTTT	CASTFDRIAENTIYF
TRBV29-1	.	.	TRBJ1-1	TGCAGCGTTGCCGGATCGAGGGACACTGAAGCTTTCTTT	CSVAGSRDTEAFF
TRBV9	.	.	TRBJ2-1	TGTGCCAGCAGCTCCCCCGGGGTGAGACCACCTGAGTACAATGAGCAGTTCTTC	CASSSPGVRPPEYNEQFF
TRBV6-5	once	.	TRBJ2-7	TGTGCCAGCAGTCCTACTACAGGTCTGGGCTACGAGCAGTACTTC	CASSPTTGLGYEQYF
TRBV7-2	.	TRBD2	TRBJ2-2	TGTGCCAGCAGCTTACCGGGGGGGCTAAACACCGGGGAGCTGTTTTTT	CASSLPGGLNTGELFF
TRBV6-2/TRBV6-3	.	TRBD1	TRBJ1-5	TGTGCCAGCAGTAAGACCGGGACAGGGTTTACTCAGCCCCAGCATTTT	CASSKTGTGFTQPQHF
TRBV4-1	.	.	TRBJ1-5	TGCGCCAGCAGCCAAGATCGTCGAGGGGAGGGGCCCCAGCATTTT	CASSQDRRGEGPQHF
TRBV5-1	.	TRBD1	TRBJ2-3	TGCGCCAGCAGCTTCGGGACAGGGAACACAGATACGCAGTATTTT	CASSFGTGNTDTQYF
TRBV30	.	.	TRBJ1-5	TGTGCCTGGACGCCCAACGCGGTACGGTCAGTCAAGCATTTT	CAWTPNAVRSVKHF